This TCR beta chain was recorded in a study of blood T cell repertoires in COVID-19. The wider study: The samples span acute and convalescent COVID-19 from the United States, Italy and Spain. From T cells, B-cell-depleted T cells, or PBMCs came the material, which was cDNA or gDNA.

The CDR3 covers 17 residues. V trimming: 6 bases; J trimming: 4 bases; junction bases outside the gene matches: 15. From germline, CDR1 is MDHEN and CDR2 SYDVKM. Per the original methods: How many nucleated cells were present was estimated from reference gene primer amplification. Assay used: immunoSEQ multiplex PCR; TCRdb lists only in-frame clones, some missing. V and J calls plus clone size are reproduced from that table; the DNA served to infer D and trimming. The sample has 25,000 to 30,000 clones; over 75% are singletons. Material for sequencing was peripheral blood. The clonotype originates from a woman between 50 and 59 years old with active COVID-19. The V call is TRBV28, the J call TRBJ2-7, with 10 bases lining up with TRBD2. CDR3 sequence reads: CASRDGLPSGSFYEQYF. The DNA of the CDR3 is TGTGCCAGCAGGGACGGTTTGCCTAGCGGGAGTTTTTACGAGCAGTACTTC.